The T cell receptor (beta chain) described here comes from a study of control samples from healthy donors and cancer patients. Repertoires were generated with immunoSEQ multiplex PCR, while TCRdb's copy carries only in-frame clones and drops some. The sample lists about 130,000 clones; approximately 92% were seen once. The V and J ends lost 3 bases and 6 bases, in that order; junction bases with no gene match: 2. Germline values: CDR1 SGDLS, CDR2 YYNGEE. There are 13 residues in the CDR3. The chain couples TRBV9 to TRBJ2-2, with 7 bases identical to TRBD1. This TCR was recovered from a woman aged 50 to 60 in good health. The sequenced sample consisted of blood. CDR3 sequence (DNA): TGTGCCAGCAGCGCCGGGACAGCCGGGGAGCTGTTTTTT. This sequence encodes CASSAGTAGELFF.